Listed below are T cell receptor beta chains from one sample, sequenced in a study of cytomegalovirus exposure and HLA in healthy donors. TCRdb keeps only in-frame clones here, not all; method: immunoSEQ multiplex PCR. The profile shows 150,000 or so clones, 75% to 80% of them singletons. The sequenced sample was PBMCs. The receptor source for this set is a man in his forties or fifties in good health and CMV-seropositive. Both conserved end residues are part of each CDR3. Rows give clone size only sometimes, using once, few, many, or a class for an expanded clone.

CDR3: CSVDKGQGAEKLFF; J: TRBJ1-4; V: TRBV29-1; size: few
CDR3: CASSPPGAGNTIYF; J: TRBJ1-3; V: TRBV28; size: NA
CDR3: CASSLNMATEAFF; J: TRBJ1-1; V: TRBV7-3; size: NA
CDR3: CASSLGLRPETQYF; J: TRBJ2-5; V: TRBV7-2; size: NA
CDR3: CASSHRGGGYTF; J: TRBJ1-2; V: TRBV6-5; size: few
CDR3: CSVTPPPRNTEAFF; J: TRBJ1-1; V: TRBV29-1; size: once
CDR3: CASSLLGQASQPQHF; J: TRBJ1-5; V: TRBV28; size: NA
CDR3: CASRSTGGRQPQHF; J: TRBJ1-5; V: TRBV19; size: NA
CDR3: CASSEAIGTGNEKLFF; J: TRBJ1-4; V: TRBV6-1; size: NA
CDR3: CASSWRGQKNTEAFF; J: TRBJ1-1; V: TRBV7-8; size: NA
CDR3: CASSTRTAKKRDEQFF; J: TRBJ2-1; V: TRBV7-6; size: NA
CDR3: CASSLRDMNTEAFF; J: TRBJ1-1; V: TRBV28; size: NA
CDR3: CASSWSGDYNEQFF; J: TRBJ2-1; V: TRBV28; size: NA
CDR3: CASSTGGGPMGGELFF; J: TRBJ2-2; V: TRBV5-4; size: NA
CDR3: CASSFGLAGDLSYSTDTQYF; J: TRBJ2-3; V: TRBV27; size: NA
CDR3: CASSPRQVPQETQYF; J: TRBJ2-5; V: TRBV18; size: NA
CDR3: CSAFGGDTQYF; J: TRBJ2-3; V: TRBV20-1; size: few
CDR3: CASSVAQGAGSYGYTF; J: TRBJ1-2; V: TRBV9; size: NA
CDR3: CASSFGGPSYEQYF; J: TRBJ2-7; V: TRBV7-3; size: few
CDR3: CASSIPGQGILNYGYTF; J: TRBJ1-2; V: TRBV19; size: NA
CDR3: CASSLEHNYGYTF; J: TRBJ1-2; V: TRBV28; size: NA
CDR3: CASSLLAGGIQETQYF; J: TRBJ2-5; V: TRBV5-4; size: once
CDR3: CASSPGNQPQHF; J: TRBJ1-5; V: TRBV10-2; size: once
CDR3: CASSSPGGGVTGELFF; J: TRBJ2-2; V: TRBV6-5; size: once
CDR3: CASSQGTVQETQYF; J: TRBJ2-5; V: TRBV5-6; size: NA
CDR3: CASTGGDTEAFF; J: TRBJ1-1; V: TRBV6-5; size: NA
CDR3: CASSWNRPPNEKLFF; J: TRBJ1-4; V: TRBV7-2; size: NA
CDR3: CASSRGRAFTEAFF; J: TRBJ1-1; V: TRBV4-2; size: NA
CDR3: CASSLEGGANYEQYF; J: TRBJ2-7; V: TRBV7-2; size: NA
CDR3: CASSSRLAGGQETQYF; J: TRBJ2-5; V: TRBV5-6; size: NA
CDR3: CASKEGLQPQHF; J: TRBJ1-5; V: TRBV21-1; size: NA
CDR3: CASSLGRVAGMNTQYF; J: TRBJ2-3; V: TRBV7-2; size: NA
CDR3: CASSQGTGGRDTQYF; J: TRBJ2-3; V: TRBV4-1; size: NA
CDR3: CASSQGGTGGEAFF; J: TRBJ1-1; V: TRBV4-1; size: NA
CDR3: CASSLLQGATNEKLFF; J: TRBJ1-4; V: TRBV5-5; size: once
CDR3: CASSSSGTGGADTQYF; J: TRBJ2-3; V: TRBV5-1; size: NA
CDR3: CASSPGGGTEAFF; J: TRBJ1-1; V: TRBV5-1; size: NA
CDR3: CASSPDRGLTGYTF; J: TRBJ1-2; V: TRBV7-8; size: NA
CDR3: CASSEFDNSPLHF; J: TRBJ1-6; V: TRBV6-4; size: NA
CDR3: CASSYNDRRYEQYF; J: TRBJ2-7; V: TRBV6-5; size: NA
CDR3: CASSPWATNTEAFF; J: TRBJ1-1; V: TRBV18; size: NA
CDR3: CASSLSAGKEKLFF; J: TRBJ1-4; V: TRBV27; size: NA
CDR3: CASSLSGLGGNEQFF; J: TRBJ2-1; V: TRBV27; size: NA